The TCR beta chain described here comes from a study of blood T cell repertoires in COVID-19. The wider study: The analysed material was cDNA or gDNA that came from T cells, B-cell-depleted T cells, or PBMCs.

Authors' data handling: Counts of nucleated cells, estimated from reference gene primer amplification, were obtained. The table came from immunoSEQ multiplex PCR; TCRdb's copy has only in-frame clones and leaves some out. That table supplies the V and J calls and clone size; D and trimming were determined from the DNA. The sample consists of almost 350,000 clones, roughly 87% of them appearing once. Germline V CDR1 and CDR2: MNHNY, SVGAGI (reference sequence). V shed 6 bases, J shed 0 bases, and the junction held 7 bases outside the gene matches. The CDR3 sequence is 16 residues long. This TCR derives from a woman aged 60 to 75 with COVID-19, enrolled during active disease. The chain uses TRBV6-6 and TRBJ2-3, with 9 bases fitting TRBD2. The sample consisted of peripheral blood. The CDR3 reads CASRLGLAPSTDTQYF. CDR3 nucleotide sequence: TGTGCCAGCAGACTAGGACTAGCGCCTAGCACAGATACGCAGTATTTT.